This T cell receptor (beta chain) was sequenced in a study of T cell responses to AZD1222 COVID-19 vaccine. Study results and caveats: Targets within unmutated variant regions were reportedly found for nearly half of spike-specific TCRs.

The method was immunoSEQ multiplex PCR; TCRdb's version includes in-frame clones alone and lacks a portion of them. The table shows 200,000 or so clones, with roughly 92% occurring only once. Worth noting for this clone: Its antigen is undetermined.

Losses at the gene ends were 4 bases for V and 4 bases for J; bases not matched to a gene: 13. The germline V gene has CDR1 ENHRY and CDR2 SYGVKD. The CDR3 length is 18 residues. Pooled in the analysis were second doses at about 4 or about 12 weeks. The sequencing here drew on peripheral blood, taken 28 days after the second AZD1222 dose. This receptor was taken from an adult who received the AZD1222 COVID-19 vaccine. This chain uses TRBV10-3 with TRBJ2-1, with 10 bases matching TRBD2. The CDR3 sequence: CAISGGASGGAVYNEQFF. In DNA, the CDR3 is TGTGCCATCAGTGGCGGGGCTAGCGGGGGAGCGGTGTACAATGAGCAGTTCTTC.